Shown below are 21 T cell receptor beta chains from a single sample sequenced in a study of memory CD4+ T cells and cytomegalovirus serostatus. The sort gate was single viable CD3+CD4+CD8-CD45RO+ cells for memory CD4+ T cells. Produced via immunoSEQ multiplex PCR; TCRdb's table is partial and in-frame only. The sample has more than 45,000 clones, about 81% seen once. Material for sequencing was memory CD4+ T cells from blood. These receptors originate from an adult in good health and CMV-seronegative.

This chain connects TRBV6-1 to TRBJ1-5; no definite D call. The germline V and J ends were trimmed by 6 bases and 2 bases, with 11 bases remaining between them. The CDR3 runs to 14 residues. The germline V gene has CDR1 MNHNS and CDR2 SASEGT. The CDR3 DNA reads TGTGCCAGCAGAGGTCGTACGGGCAATCAGCCCCAGCATTTT. Translated, it gives CASRGRTGNQPQHF.

CDR3 sequence reads: CASSPFRTSGLNTGELFF. The CDR3 nucleotides are TGTGCCAGCAGCCCTTTCCGGACTAGCGGTTTAAACACCGGGGAGCTGTTTTTT. The chain combines TRBV11-2 with TRBJ2-2; TRBD2 matches 10 bases. CDR3 length equals 18 residues. V was pared by 5 bases and J by 2 bases, with 11 bases of the junction left unmatched. CDR1 and CDR2 from the germline V gene are SGHAT and FQNNGV.

J is TRBJ1-1 and V is TRBV20-1; D is unresolved. This CDR3 has 10 amino acids. The V and J ends lost 3 bases and 8 bases respectively, with 7 bases between them. Germline lookup yields CDR1 DFQATT and CDR2 SNEGSKA (reference sequence). The CDR3 region has the DNA TGCAGTGCTAGTGCCAGAGAAGCTTTCTTT. Translation gives CSASAREAFF.

The rearrangement links TRBV11-1 to TRBJ1-2; D gene unclear. Trimming pared 5 bases from V and 1 base from J, leaving 14 bases between. This CDR3 is 15 amino acids long. CDR1 and CDR2 from the germline V gene are SGHAT and FQDESV (reference sequence). CDR3 DNA: TGTGCCAGCAGCCCTACGGCGGGCCATAACTATGGCTACACCTTC. It codes for CASSPTAGHNYGYTF.

This clone was detected a few times. The chain is built from TRBV19 and TRBJ2-1, with 8 bases aligning to TRBD2. CDR1 and CDR2 from the germline V gene are LNHDA and SQIVND (reference sequence). This CDR3 region has 15 residues. Trimming removed 0 bases from V and 6 bases from J; junction bases left unmatched: 4. The CDR3: CASSIEAGESNEQFF. The CDR3 DNA is TGTGCCAGTAGTATAGAAGCGGGAGAGAGCAATGAGCAGTTCTTC.

The genes are TRBV9 and TRBJ1-1; no clear D gene. CDR3 length: 14 residues. Germline V CDR1 and CDR2: SGDLS, YYNGEE. V lost 0 bases to trimming and J lost 2 bases, with 8 bases between them. The CDR3 sequence is CASSVAVDNTEAFF. The CDR3 DNA follows: TGTGCCAGCAGCGTAGCCGTGGACAACACTGAAGCTTTCTTT.

The chain employs TRBV7-2 and TRBJ2-7; maybe TRBD1 (5 bases). The V end lost 3 bases, the J end lost 3 bases, and 9 bases lay between the germline ends. The CDR3 loop spans 13 amino acids. Germline CDR1 SGHTA, CDR2 FQGNSA. The CDR3 region is CASSFAGNYEQYF. The CDR3 DNA is TGTGCCAGCAGCTTCGCAGGGAACTACGAGCAGTACTTC.

The chain is built from TRBV11-2 and TRBJ2-1; D tentatively reads TRBD1 or TRBD2 (5 bases each). From germline, CDR1 is SGHAT and CDR2 FQNNGV. This CDR3 has 14 residues. V was clipped by 1 base and J by 16 bases, with 20 bases between them. CDR3: CASSLGGTLQTVFF. The CDR3 region has the DNA TGTGCCAGCAGCTTAGGGGGGACCCTTCAAACGGTTTTCTTC. The full variable domain, its missing parts supplied by reference TRBV11-2 and TRBJ2-1, is EAGVAQSPRYKIIEKRQSVAFWCNPISGHATLYWYQQILGQGPKLLIQFQNNGVVDDSQLPKDRFSAERLKGVDSTLKIQPAKLEDSAVYLCASSLGGTLQTVFFGPGTRLTVL.

V gene TRBV14 combines with J gene TRBJ2-7, with D hard to call. This CDR3 has 11 residues. V lost 3 bases and J 3 bases, leaving 3 bases between the germline ends. CDR1 is SGHDN and CDR2 is FVKESK in the germline V gene. This CDR3 is CASSQGYEQYF. DNA of the CDR3: TGTGCCAGCAGCCAGGGCTACGAGCAGTACTTC. The variable domain in full, with the rest retrieved from reference TRBV14 and TRBJ2-7, is EAGVTQFPSHSVIEKGQTVTLRCDPISGHDNLYWYRRVMGKEIKFLLHFVKESKQDESGMPNNRFLAERTGGTYSTLKVQPAELEDSGVYFCASSQGYEQYFGPGTRLTVT.

This clone has a handful of counts. J is TRBJ1-5 and V is TRBV7-8, with 9 bases identical to TRBD1. Germline CDR1 reads SGHVS; CDR2 reads FQNEAQ. The CDR3 extends over 15 amino acids. The V gene end was trimmed by 5 bases and the J gene end by 3 bases; junction bases not matched to a gene: 5. CDR3 protein: CASSTQGALNQPQHF. CDR3 bases: TGTGCCAGCAGCACACAGGGGGCCCTCAATCAGCCCCAGCATTTT.

The chain uses TRBV29-1 and TRBJ2-1, with 12 bases lining up with TRBD2. CDR3 size: 16 residues. Germline V gene data show CDR1 as SQVTM and CDR2 as ANQGSEA. Trimming removed 1 base from V and 6 bases from J; junction bases left unmatched: 7. The CDR3 reads CSVEGLAGVPRNEQFF. The CDR3 region has the DNA TGCAGCGTTGAAGGACTAGCGGGAGTGCCGCGCAATGAGCAGTTCTTC.

The gene calls are TRBV4-3 and TRBJ1-2; D is undetermined. The germline V gene encodes CDR1 LGHNA and CDR2 YSLEER. This CDR3 contains 17 residues. V was pared by 0 bases and J by 2 bases, with 16 bases between. In DNA, the CDR3 is TGCGCCAGCAGCCAAGAGCGTCGACGGAACAAAAACTATGGCTACACCTTC. Protein: CASSQERRRNKNYGYTF.

The chain uses TRBV18 and TRBJ2-7; a possible D gene is TRBD1 (5 bases). V lost 3 bases, J lost 0 bases, and 9 bases lay in between. This CDR3 spans 14 amino acids. Germline assignment: CDR1 KGHSH and CDR2 LQKENI. This CDR3 reads CASSPWGSSYEQYF. For the CDR3, the DNA is TGTGCCAGCTCACCGTGGGGCAGCTCCTACGAGCAGTACTTC.

This chain connects TRBV5-1 to TRBJ2-3; possible D gene TRBD2, 6 bases. The CDR3 contains 15 residues. CDR1 and CDR2 (germline): SGHRS, YFSETQ. The ends were cut back, 0 bases at V and 1 base at J, with 9 bases in the middle. The CDR3 DNA sequence: TGCGCCAGCAGCTTGGACGGGGGACGCACAGATACGCAGTATTTT. Residues: CASSLDGGRTDTQYF.

The chain employs TRBV21-1 and TRBJ2-3; the D call of TRBD2 is as the table states it, not checked on the DNA. TRBV21-1 counts as a pseudogene. The CDR3 has 16 residues. This chain's CDR3 is CASSPKVGGSTDTQYF. CDR3 nucleotide sequence: TGTGCCAGCAGCCCTAAGGTGGGCGGGAGCACAGATACGCAGTATTTT.

This clone was observed a handful of times. The chain combines TRBV7-2 with TRBJ2-3; the match to TRBD2 covers 16 bases. Germline trimming cut 7 bases from V and 1 base from J; bases unmatched to any gene: 8. Germline loops: CDR1 SGHTA, CDR2 FQGNSA. The length of the CDR3 is 18 residues. The CDR3, as DNA: TGTGCCAGCACCCCGCGAGGGACTAGCGGGAGGGGCACAGATACGCAGTATTTT. Translation: CASTPRGTSGRGTDTQYF. The entire variable domain, with the rest obtained from reference TRBV7-2 and TRBJ2-3, is as follows: GAGVSQSPSNKVTEKGKDVELRCDPISGHTALYWYRQSLGQGLEFLIYFQGNSAPDKSGLPSDRFSAERTGGSVSTLTIQRTQQEDSAVYLCASTPRGTSGRGTDTQYFGPGTRLTVL.

The chain joins TRBV6-6 to TRBJ2-5; 8 bases agree with TRBD1. With V trimmed by 2 bases and J by 4 bases, 3 bases remained unmatched. The germline V gene encodes CDR1 MNHNY and CDR2 SVGAGI (reference sequence). This CDR3 region has 14 residues. The CDR3 DNA reads as TGTGCCAGCAGTTACACGGACAGGGCAGAGACCCAGTACTTC. Translation: CASSYTDRAETQYF.

The genes are TRBV6-1 and TRBJ2-7, with 7 bases aligning to TRBD1. Trimming removed 4 bases from V and 3 bases from J; junction bases left unmatched: 3. The germline CDR1 and CDR2 sequences are MNHNS and SASEGT. This CDR3 comprises 13 residues. CDR3 in amino acids: CASSVNRGYEQYF. The CDR3 coding sequence is TGTGCCAGCAGTGTAAACAGGGGCTACGAGCAGTACTTC.

The rearrangement links TRBV28 to TRBJ2-3; no reliable D call. Germline V gene lookup returns CDR1 MDHEN and CDR2 SYDVKM. V lost 3 bases and J lost 0, with 10 bases in between. The CDR3 spans 15 residues. The CDR3 DNA sequence: TGTGCCAGCAGTTTCCCAGCTTCTAGCACAGATACGCAGTATTTT. Translation: CASSFPASSTDTQYF.

This chain uses TRBV6-6 with TRBJ1-1; 8 positions match TRBD1. The germline CDR1 and CDR2 sequences are MNHNY and SVGAGI (reference sequence). The length of the CDR3 is 16 residues. V lost 0 bases, J lost 4 bases, and 7 bases stayed unmatched. Here the CDR3 DNA reads TGTGCCAGCAGTTACTCCCAGGGGGCAAGGAGCACTGAAGCTTTCTTT. Translation gives CASSYSQGARSTEAFF.

This clone was seen a few times. The chain employs TRBV11-1 and TRBJ2-7; 13 bases match TRBD2. The CDR3 extends over 15 amino acids. CDR1 is SGHAT, CDR2 FQDESV, per germline (reference sequence). The V gene end was trimmed by 5 bases and the J gene end by 2 bases; junction bases not matched to a gene: 3. The CDR3 sequence is CASSLGTSGTYEQYF. The CDR3 coding sequence is TGTGCCAGCAGCCTGGGGACTAGCGGGACCTACGAGCAGTACTTC. Full variable domain (missing parts from reference TRBV11-1 and TRBJ2-7): EAEVAQSPRYKITEKSQAVAFWCDPISGHATLYWYRQILGQGPELLVQFQDESVVDDSQLPKDRFSAERLKGVDSTLKIQPAELGDSAMYLCASSLGTSGTYEQYFGPGTRLTVT.